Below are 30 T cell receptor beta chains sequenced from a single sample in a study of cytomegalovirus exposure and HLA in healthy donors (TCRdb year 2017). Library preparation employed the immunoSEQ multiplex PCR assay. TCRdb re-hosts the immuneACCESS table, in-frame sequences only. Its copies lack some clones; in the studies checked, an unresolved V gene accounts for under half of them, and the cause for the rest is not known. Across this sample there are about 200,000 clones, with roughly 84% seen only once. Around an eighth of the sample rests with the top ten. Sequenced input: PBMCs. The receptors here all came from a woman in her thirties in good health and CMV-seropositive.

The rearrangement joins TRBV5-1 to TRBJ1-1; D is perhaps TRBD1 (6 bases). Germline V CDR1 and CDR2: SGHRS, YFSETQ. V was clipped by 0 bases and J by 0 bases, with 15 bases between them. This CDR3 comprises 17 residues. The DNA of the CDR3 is TGCGCCAGCAGCTTGGGGCAGGGGTCAACCGTGAACACTGAAGCTTTCTTT. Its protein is CASSLGQGSTVNTEAFF.

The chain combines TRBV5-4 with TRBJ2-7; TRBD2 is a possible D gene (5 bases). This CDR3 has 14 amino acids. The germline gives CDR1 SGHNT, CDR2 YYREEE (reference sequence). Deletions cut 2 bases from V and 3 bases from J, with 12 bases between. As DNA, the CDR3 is TGTGCCAGCAGCTTCGTTGGAGGTAACTACGAGCAGTACTTC. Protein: CASSFVGGNYEQYF.

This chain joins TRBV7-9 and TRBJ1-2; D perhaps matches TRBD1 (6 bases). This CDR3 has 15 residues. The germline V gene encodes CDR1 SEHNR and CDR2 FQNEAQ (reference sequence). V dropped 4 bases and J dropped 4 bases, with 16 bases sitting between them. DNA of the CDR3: TGTGCCAGCAGCTCCCGGGCGACGGACAGCTATGGCTACACCTTC. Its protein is CASSSRATDSYGYTF.

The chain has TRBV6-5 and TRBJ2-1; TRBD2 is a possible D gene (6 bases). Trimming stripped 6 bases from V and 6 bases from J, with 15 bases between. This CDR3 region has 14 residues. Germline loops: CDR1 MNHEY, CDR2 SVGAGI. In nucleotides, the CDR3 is TGTGCCAGCAGCACCGGGACTCCTATCAATGAGCAGTTCTTC. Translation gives CASSTGTPINEQFF.

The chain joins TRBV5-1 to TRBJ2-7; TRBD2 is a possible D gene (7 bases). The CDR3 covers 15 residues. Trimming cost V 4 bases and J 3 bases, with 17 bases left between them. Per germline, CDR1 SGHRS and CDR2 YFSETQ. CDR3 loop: CASSPPRGGNYEQYF. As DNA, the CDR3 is TGCGCCAGCAGCCCCCCTCGCGGGGGCAACTACGAGCAGTACTTC.

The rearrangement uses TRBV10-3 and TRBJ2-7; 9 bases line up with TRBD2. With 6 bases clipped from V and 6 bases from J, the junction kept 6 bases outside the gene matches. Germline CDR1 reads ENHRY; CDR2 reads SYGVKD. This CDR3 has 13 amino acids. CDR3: CAISEREVTEQYF. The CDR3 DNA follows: TGTGCCATCAGCGAGCGGGAGGTAACCGAGCAGTACTTC.

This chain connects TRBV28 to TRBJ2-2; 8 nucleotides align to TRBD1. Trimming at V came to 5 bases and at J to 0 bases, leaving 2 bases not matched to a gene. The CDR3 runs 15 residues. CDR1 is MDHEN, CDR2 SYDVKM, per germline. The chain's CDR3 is CASSTTGANTGELFF. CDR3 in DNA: TGTGCCAGCAGTACGACAGGGGCGAACACCGGGGAGCTGTTTTTT.

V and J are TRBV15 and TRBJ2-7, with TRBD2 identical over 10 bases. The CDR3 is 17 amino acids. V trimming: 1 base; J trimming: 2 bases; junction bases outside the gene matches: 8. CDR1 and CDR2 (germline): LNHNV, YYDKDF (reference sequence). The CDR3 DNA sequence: TGTGCCACCAGCAGAGGGCTCGCCCTAGCGGGAGCCTACGAGCAGTACTTC. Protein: CATSRGLALAGAYEQYF.

CDR3 in amino acids: CASRLGQFTEAFF. The CDR3 bases are TGTGCCAGCAGGTTGGGACAGTTCACTGAAGCTTTCTTT. The chain combines TRBV6-5 with TRBJ1-1; the match to TRBD1 covers 7 bases. With 6 bases clipped from V and 4 bases from J, the junction kept 5 bases outside the gene matches. Per germline, CDR1 MNHEY and CDR2 SVGAGI. The CDR3 length is 13 residues.

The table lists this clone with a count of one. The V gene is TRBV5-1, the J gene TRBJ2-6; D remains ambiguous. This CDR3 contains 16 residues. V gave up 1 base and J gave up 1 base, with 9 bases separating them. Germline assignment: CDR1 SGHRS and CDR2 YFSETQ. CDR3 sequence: CASSLNAASGANVLTF. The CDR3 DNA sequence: TGCGCCAGCAGCTTGAATGCGGCGTCTGGGGCCAACGTCCTGACTTTC.

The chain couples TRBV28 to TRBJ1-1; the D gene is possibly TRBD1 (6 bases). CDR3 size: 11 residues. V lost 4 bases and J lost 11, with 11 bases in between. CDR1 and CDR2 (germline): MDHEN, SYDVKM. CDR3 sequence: CASSWGPGAFF. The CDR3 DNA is TGTGCCAGCAGTTGGGGGCCTGGGGCTTTCTTT.

The CDR3 bases are TGTGCCAGCAGGACCAAAGACTCCGACTACGAGCAGTACTTC. Translation: CASRTKDSDYEQYF. The chain employs TRBV27 and TRBJ2-7, with D unresolved. CDR1 and CDR2 (germline): MNHEY, SMNVEV (reference sequence). The length of the CDR3 is 14 residues. V was shortened by 6 bases and J by 3 bases, with 15 bases between the two germline ends.

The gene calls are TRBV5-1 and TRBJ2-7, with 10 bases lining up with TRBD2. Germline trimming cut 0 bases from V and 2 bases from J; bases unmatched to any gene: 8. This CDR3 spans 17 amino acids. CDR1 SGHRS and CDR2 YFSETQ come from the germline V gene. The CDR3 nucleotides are TGCGCCAGCAGCTTGGACGGTCTAGCGGGAGACACCTACGAGCAGTACTTC. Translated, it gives CASSLDGLAGDTYEQYF.

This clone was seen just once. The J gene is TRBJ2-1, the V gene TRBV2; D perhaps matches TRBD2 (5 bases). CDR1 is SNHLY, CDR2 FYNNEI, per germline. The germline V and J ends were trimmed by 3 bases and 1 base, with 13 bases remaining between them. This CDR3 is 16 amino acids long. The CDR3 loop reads CASSDLGRSSYNEQFF. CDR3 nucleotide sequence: TGTGCCAGCAGTGACCTGGGGAGAAGTTCCTACAATGAGCAGTTCTTC. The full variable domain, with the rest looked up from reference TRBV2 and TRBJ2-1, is EPEVTQTPSHQVTQMGQEVILRCVPISNHLYFYWYRQILGQKVEFLVSFYNNEISEKSEIFDDQFSVERPDGSNFTLKIRSTKLEDSAMYFCASSDLGRSSYNEQFFGPGTRLTVL.

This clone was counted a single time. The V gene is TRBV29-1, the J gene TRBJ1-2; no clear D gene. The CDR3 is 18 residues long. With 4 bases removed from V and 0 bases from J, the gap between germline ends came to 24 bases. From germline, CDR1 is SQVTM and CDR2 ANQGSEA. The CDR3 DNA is TGCAGCGTTGTTGGTGCTCCTACTAGCGGAAGGTCTAACTATGGCTACACCTTC. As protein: CSVVGAPTSGRSNYGYTF.

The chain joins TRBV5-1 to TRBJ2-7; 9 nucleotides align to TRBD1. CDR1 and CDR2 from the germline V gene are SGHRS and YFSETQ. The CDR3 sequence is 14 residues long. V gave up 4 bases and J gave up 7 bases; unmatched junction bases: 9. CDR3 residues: CASSATGGSLEQYF. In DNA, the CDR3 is TGCGCCAGCAGCGCGACAGGGGGGTCTCTAGAGCAGTACTTC.

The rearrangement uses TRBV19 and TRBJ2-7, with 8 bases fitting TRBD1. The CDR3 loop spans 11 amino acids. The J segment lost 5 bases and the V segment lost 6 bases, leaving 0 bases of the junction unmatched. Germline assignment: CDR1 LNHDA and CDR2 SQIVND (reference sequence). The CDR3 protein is CASRQGDEQYF. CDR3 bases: TGTGCCAGTAGACAGGGGGACGAGCAGTACTTC.

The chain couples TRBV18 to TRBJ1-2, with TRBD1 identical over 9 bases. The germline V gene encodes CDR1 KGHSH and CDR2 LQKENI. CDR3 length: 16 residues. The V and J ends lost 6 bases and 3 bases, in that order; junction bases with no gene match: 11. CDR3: CASSSSTGGEDYGYTF. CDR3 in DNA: TGTGCCAGCTCGTCGTCCACAGGGGGCGAGGACTATGGCTACACCTTC. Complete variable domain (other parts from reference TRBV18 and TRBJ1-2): NAGVMQNPRHLVRRRGQEARLRCSPMKGHSHVYWYRQLPEEGLKFMVYLQKENIIDESGMPKERFSAEFPKEGPSILRIQQVVRGDSAAYFCASSSSTGGEDYGYTFGSGTRLTVV.

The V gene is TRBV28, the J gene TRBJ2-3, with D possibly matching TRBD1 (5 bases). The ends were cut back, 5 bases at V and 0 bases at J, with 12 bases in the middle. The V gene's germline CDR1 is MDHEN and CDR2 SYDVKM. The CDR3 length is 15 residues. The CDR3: CASSQQEISTDTQYF. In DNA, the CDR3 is TGTGCCAGCAGTCAACAGGAAATCAGCACAGATACGCAGTATTTT.

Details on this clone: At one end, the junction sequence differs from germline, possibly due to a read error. The CDR3 reads CASSLVGEETQYF. Here the CDR3 DNA reads TGTGCTAGCAGCTTAGTGGGAGAGGAGACCCAGTACTTC. The chain employs TRBV7-7 and TRBJ2-5, with D possibly TRBD2 on 5 matching bases. CDR1 SSHAT and CDR2 FNYEAQ come from the germline V gene (reference sequence). The CDR3 runs 13 residues.

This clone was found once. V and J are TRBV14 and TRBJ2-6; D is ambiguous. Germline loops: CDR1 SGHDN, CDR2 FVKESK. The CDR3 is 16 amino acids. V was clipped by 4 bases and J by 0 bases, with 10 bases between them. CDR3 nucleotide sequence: TGTGCCAGCAGCCTAACTTTCAACTCTGGGGCCAACGTCCTGACTTTC. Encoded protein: CASSLTFNSGANVLTF.

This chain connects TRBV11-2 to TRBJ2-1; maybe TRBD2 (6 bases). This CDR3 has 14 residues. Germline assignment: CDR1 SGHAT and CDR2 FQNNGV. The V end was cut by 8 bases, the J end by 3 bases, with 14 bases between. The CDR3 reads CASGSSGDYNEQFF. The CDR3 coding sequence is TGTGCCAGCGGCTCCTCGGGGGACTACAATGAGCAGTTCTTC.

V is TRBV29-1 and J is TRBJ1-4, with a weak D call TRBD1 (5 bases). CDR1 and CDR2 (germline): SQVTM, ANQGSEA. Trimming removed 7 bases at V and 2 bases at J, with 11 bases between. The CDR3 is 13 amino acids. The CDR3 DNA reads TGCAGCGCTAGCCGGGGGACTAATGAAAAACTGTTTTTT. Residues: CSASRGTNEKLFF.

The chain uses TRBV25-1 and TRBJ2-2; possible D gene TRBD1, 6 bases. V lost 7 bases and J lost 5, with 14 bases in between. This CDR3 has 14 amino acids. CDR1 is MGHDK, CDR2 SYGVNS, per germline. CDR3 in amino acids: CASNGHRETGELFF. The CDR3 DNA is TGTGCCAGCAACGGTCACAGGGAGACCGGGGAGCTGTTTTTT.

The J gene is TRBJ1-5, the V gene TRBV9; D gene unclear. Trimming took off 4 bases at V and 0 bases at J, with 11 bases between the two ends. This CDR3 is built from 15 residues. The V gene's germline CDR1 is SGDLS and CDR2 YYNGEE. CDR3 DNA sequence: TGTGCCAGCAGCCCCTCCGGTGTTAGCAATCAGCCCCAGCATTTT. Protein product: CASSPSGVSNQPQHF.

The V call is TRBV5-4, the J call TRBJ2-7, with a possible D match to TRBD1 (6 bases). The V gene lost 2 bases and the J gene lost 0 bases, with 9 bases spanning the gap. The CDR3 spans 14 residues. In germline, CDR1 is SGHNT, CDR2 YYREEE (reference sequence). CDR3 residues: CASSLGGSSYEQYF. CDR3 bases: TGTGCCAGCAGCTTAGGGGGATCCTCCTACGAGCAGTACTTC. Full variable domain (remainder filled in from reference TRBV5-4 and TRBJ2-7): ETGVTQSPTHLIKTRGQQVTLRCSSQSGHNTVSWYQQALGQGPQFIFQYYREEENGRGNFPPRFSGLQFPNYSSELNVNALELDDSALYLCASSLGGSSYEQYFGPGTRLTVT.

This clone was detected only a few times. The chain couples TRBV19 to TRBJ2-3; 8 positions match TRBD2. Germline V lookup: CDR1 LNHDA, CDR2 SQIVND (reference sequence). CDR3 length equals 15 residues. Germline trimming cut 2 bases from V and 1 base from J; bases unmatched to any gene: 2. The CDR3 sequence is CASSISGRRTDTQYF. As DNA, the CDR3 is TGTGCCAGTAGTATAAGCGGGAGACGCACAGATACGCAGTATTTT.

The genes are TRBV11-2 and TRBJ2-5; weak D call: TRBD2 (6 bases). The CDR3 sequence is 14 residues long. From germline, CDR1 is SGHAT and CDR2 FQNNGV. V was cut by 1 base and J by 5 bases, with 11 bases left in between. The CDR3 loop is CASSLVEGIETQYF. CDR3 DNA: TGTGCCAGCAGCTTAGTGGAGGGGATCGAGACCCAGTACTTC.

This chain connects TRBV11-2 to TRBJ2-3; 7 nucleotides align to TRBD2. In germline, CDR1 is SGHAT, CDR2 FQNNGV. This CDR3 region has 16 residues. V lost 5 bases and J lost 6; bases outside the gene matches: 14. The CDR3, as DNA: TGTGCCAGCAGCCCTCCAATTGGCGGGGGATCTGATACGCAGTATTTT. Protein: CASSPPIGGGSDTQYF.

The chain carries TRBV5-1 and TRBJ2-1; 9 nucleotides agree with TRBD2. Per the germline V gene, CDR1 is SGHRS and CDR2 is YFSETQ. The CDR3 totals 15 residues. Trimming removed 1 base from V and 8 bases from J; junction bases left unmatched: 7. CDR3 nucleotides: TGCGCCAGCAGCTTGTCGATTAGCGGGAGCGATGAGCAGTTCTTC. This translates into CASSLSISGSDEQFF.